The 2 T cell receptor beta chains presented below share a single source sample, sequenced in a study of shared clonotypes between healthy human individuals. Assay used: immunoSEQ multiplex PCR; TCRdb lists only in-frame clones, some missing. The profile covers about 980,000 clones, with approximately 76% appearing a single time and approximately 1.5% taken by the ten largest. Specimen: memory CD4+ T cells sorted from blood. Subset here: CD45RA-negative fraction. Receptor source: a man aged 18 to 30 in good health.

Turning to this clone: This same CDR3 is encoded by further DNA sequences in the sample. The CDR3 loop is CASSSGLAGGTYEQYF. DNA of the CDR3: TGTGCCAGCAGTTCTGGACTAGCGGGGGGAACCTACGAGCAGTACTTC. J is TRBJ2-7 and V is TRBV5-4, with 14 bases fitting TRBD2. With 5 bases clipped from V and 2 bases from J, the junction kept 6 bases outside the gene matches. This CDR3 is built from 16 residues. CDR1 SGHNT and CDR2 YYREEE come from the germline V gene (reference sequence).

In this sample, this clone turned up once. The rearrangement links TRBV9 to TRBJ1-6, with 8 positions matching TRBD1. Germline V gene data show CDR1 as SGDLS and CDR2 as YYNGEE. The CDR3 consists of 15 residues. The J segment lost 3 bases and the V segment lost 3 bases, leaving 2 bases of the junction unmatched. In nucleotides, the CDR3 is TGTGCCAGCAGCGAGGGACAGGACTATAATTCACCCCTCCACTTT. As protein: CASSEGQDYNSPLHF. The full variable domain, with the rest looked up from reference TRBV9 and TRBJ1-6, is DSGVTQTPKHLITATGQRVTLRCSPRSGDLSVYWYQQSLDQGLQFLIQYYNGEERAKGNILERFSAQQFPDLHSELNLSSLELGDSALYFCASSEGQDYNSPLHFGNGTRLTVT.